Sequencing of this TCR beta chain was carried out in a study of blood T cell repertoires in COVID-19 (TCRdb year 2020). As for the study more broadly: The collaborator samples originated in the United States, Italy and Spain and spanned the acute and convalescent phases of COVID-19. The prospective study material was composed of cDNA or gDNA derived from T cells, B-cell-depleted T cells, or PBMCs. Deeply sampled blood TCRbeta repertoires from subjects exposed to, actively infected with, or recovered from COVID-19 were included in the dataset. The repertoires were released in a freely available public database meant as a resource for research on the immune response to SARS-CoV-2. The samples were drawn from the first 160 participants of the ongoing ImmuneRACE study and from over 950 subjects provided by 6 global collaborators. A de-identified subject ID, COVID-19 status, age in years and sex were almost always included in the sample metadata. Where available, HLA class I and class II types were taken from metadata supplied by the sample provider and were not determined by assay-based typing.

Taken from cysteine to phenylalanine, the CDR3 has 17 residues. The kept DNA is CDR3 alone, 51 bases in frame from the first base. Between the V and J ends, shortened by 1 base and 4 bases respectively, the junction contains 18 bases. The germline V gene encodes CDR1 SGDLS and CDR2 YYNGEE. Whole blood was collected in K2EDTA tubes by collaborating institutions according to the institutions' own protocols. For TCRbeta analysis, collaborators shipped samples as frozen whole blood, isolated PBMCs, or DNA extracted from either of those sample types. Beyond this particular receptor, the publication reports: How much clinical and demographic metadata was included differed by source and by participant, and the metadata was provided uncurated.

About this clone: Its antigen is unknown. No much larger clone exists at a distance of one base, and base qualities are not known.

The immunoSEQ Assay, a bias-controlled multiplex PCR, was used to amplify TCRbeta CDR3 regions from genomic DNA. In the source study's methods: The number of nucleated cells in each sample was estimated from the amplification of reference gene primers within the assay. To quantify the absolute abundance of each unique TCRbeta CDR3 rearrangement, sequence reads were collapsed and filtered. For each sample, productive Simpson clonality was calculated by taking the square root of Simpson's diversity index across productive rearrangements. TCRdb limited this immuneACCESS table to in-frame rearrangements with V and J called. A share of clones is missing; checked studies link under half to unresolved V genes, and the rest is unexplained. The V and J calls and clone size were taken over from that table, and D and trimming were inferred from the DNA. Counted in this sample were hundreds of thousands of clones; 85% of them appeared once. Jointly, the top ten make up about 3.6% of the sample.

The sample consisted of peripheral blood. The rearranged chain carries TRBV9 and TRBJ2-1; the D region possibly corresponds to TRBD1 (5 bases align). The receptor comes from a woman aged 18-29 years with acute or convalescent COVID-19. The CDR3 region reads CASSVNGDLQDYNEQFF. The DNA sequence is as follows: TGTGCCAGCAGCGTAAACGGAGATCTACAGGATTACAATGAGCAGTTCTTC.